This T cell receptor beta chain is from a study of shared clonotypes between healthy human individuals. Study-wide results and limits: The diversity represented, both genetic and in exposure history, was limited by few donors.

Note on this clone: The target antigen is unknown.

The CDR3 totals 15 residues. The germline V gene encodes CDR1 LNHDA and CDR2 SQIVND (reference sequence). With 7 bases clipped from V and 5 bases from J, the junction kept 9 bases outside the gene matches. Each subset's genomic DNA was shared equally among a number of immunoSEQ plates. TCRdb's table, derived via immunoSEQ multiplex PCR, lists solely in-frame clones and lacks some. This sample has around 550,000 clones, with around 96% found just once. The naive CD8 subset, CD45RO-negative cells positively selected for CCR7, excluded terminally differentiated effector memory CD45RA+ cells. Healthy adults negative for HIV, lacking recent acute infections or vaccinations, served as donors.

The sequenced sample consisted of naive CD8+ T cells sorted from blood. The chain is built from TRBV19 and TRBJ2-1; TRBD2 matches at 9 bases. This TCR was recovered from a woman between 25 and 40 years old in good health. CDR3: CASTPQASGNNEQFF. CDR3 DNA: TGTGCCAGTACCCCCCAGGCTAGCGGGAACAATGAGCAGTTCTTC.